The rows below give T cell receptor beta chains drawn from one sample of a study of shared clonotypes between healthy human individuals. Produced via immunoSEQ multiplex PCR; TCRdb's table is partial and in-frame only. The sample lists approximately 840,000 clones, about 96% occurring once. Input material: naive CD8+ T cells sorted from blood. Source of these receptors: a man between 25 and 39 years old in good health. Each CDR3 is given with its conserved first and last residue. Fields, in order: J gene, clone size, D gene, V gene, CDR3 protein, CDR3 DNA. The D gene is left open where the match is weak. Clone sizes are given selectively: once, few, many, or a class where the clone is expanded.

j_gene: TRBJ2-3
abundance: NA
d_gene: NA
v_gene: TRBV27
CDR3aa: CASSLLAGSADTQYF
CDR3nt: TGTGCCAGCAGTTTATTGGCAGGGTCGGCAGATACGCAGTATTTT

j_gene: TRBJ2-7
abundance: NA
d_gene: TRBD1
v_gene: TRBV11-1
CDR3aa: CASSLRRTGNPYEQYF
CDR3nt: TGTGCCAGCAGCCTCCGTAGGACAGGGAACCCCTACGAGCAGTACTTC

j_gene: TRBJ2-7
abundance: NA
d_gene: NA
v_gene: TRBV5-6
CDR3aa: CASSVGPAWEQYF
CDR3nt: TGTGCCAGCAGCGTTGGACCGGCCTGGGAGCAGTACTTC

j_gene: TRBJ2-1
abundance: NA
d_gene: TRBD2
v_gene: TRBV29-1
CDR3aa: CSVEDALAAYNEQFF
CDR3nt: TGCAGCGTTGAAGATGCGCTAGCGGCCTACAATGAGCAGTTCTTC

j_gene: TRBJ2-7
abundance: NA
d_gene: NA
v_gene: TRBV5-4
CDR3aa: CASSLGRAYEQYF
CDR3nt: TGTGCCAGCAGCTTGGGACGCGCGTACGAGCAGTACTTC

j_gene: TRBJ2-7
abundance: once
d_gene: NA
v_gene: TRBV4-3
CDR3aa: CASSQDRFADSSSYEQYF
CDR3nt: TGCGCCAGCAGCCAAGATCGGTTCGCAGATTCGAGCTCCTACGAGCAGTACTTC

j_gene: TRBJ2-1
abundance: NA
d_gene: TRBD2
v_gene: TRBV7-9
CDR3aa: CASSLARGGVLSRDNEQFF
CDR3nt: TGTGCCAGCAGCTTAGCGCGGGGAGGGGTATTATCTCGGGACAATGAGCAGTTCTTC

j_gene: TRBJ2-7
abundance: NA
d_gene: NA
v_gene: TRBV28
CDR3aa: CASSPRFKGLYEQYF
CDR3nt: TGTGCCAGCAGTCCGCGGTTCAAAGGGCTTTACGAGCAGTACTTC

j_gene: TRBJ2-7
abundance: NA
d_gene: NA
v_gene: TRBV18
CDR3aa: CASSPDDGPATYEQYF
CDR3nt: TGTGCCAGCTCACCAGACGACGGGCCGGCGACCTACGAGCAGTACTTC

j_gene: TRBJ1-2
abundance: once
d_gene: NA
v_gene: TRBV6-5
CDR3aa: CASSYSADNYGYTF
CDR3nt: TGTGCCAGCAGTTACTCGGCCGACAACTATGGCTACACCTTC

j_gene: TRBJ2-7
abundance: NA
d_gene: NA
v_gene: TRBV7-9
CDR3aa: CASSSGTQSYEQYF
CDR3nt: TGTGCCAGCAGCTCCGGGACTCAGTCCTACGAGCAGTACTTC

j_gene: TRBJ1-2
abundance: NA
d_gene: TRBD1
v_gene: TRBV7-9
CDR3aa: CASSQDRVYYGYTF
CDR3nt: TGTGCCAGCAGCCAGGACAGGGTCTACTATGGCTACACCTTC

j_gene: TRBJ2-7
abundance: NA
d_gene: NA
v_gene: TRBV7-6
CDR3aa: CASSLGDEGYEQYF
CDR3nt: TGTGCCAGCAGCTTAGGGGACGAGGGCTACGAGCAGTACTTC

j_gene: TRBJ1-1
abundance: NA
d_gene: NA
v_gene: TRBV6-1
CDR3aa: CASEDKGYTEAFF
CDR3nt: TGTGCCAGTGAAGACAAGGGATACACTGAAGCTTTCTTT

j_gene: TRBJ2-7
abundance: NA
d_gene: TRBD1
v_gene: TRBV4-1
CDR3aa: CASSQAGTGHYEQYF
CDR3nt: TGCGCCAGCAGCCAAGCTGGGACAGGCCACTACGAGCAGTACTTC

j_gene: TRBJ2-1
abundance: NA
d_gene: TRBD1
v_gene: TRBV11-2
CDR3aa: CASSFTGGEQFF
CDR3nt: TGTGCCAGCAGCTTCACAGGGGGGGAGCAGTTCTTC

j_gene: TRBJ1-3
abundance: few
d_gene: NA
v_gene: TRBV5-1
CDR3aa: CASSLDPGTQGNTIYF
CDR3nt: TGCGCCAGCAGCTTGGACCCCGGGACCCAAGGAAACACCATATATTTT

j_gene: TRBJ2-1
abundance: once
d_gene: NA
v_gene: TRBV15
CDR3aa: CATGRESEGYNEQFF
CDR3nt: TGTGCCACCGGCAGAGAGAGTGAGGGCTACAATGAGCAGTTCTTC

j_gene: TRBJ2-7
abundance: NA
d_gene: NA
v_gene: TRBV27
CDR3aa: CASSLQQGTYEQYF
CDR3nt: TGTGCCAGCAGTCTCCAACAGGGTACCTACGAGCAGTACTTC

j_gene: TRBJ1-2
abundance: NA
d_gene: NA
v_gene: TRBV7-9
CDR3aa: CASSLDDSLWGQDIGYTF
CDR3nt: TGTGCCAGCAGCTTAGACGACTCCTTATGGGGGCAGGATATTGGCTACACCTTC

j_gene: TRBJ2-5
abundance: NA
d_gene: TRBD2
v_gene: TRBV28
CDR3aa: CASSGGREGRYQETQYF
CDR3nt: TGTGCCAGCAGTGGAGGGCGGGAGGGCCGGTACCAAGAGACCCAGTACTTC

j_gene: TRBJ2-1
abundance: NA
d_gene: NA
v_gene: TRBV27
CDR3aa: CASSLVGGSYNEQFF
CDR3nt: TGTGCCAGCAGTTTAGTGGGAGGATCCTACAATGAGCAGTTCTTC

j_gene: TRBJ1-3
abundance: NA
d_gene: TRBD1
v_gene: TRBV7-9
CDR3aa: CASSHGTEAGNTIYF
CDR3nt: TGTGCCAGCAGCCACGGGACAGAGGCTGGAAACACCATATATTTT

j_gene: TRBJ1-5
abundance: NA
d_gene: NA
v_gene: TRBV2
CDR3aa: CASRQRGGRAMVQHF
CDR3nt: TGTGCCAGCAGACAGCGTGGAGGGAGGGCAATGGTCCAGCATTTT

j_gene: TRBJ2-1
abundance: NA
d_gene: TRBD1
v_gene: TRBV7-9
CDR3aa: CASSFLDRDNEQFF
CDR3nt: TGTGCCAGCAGCTTTCTCGACAGGGACAATGAGCAGTTCTTC

j_gene: TRBJ2-3
abundance: NA
d_gene: NA
v_gene: TRBV29-1
CDR3aa: CSVEIGELSTDTQYF
CDR3nt: TGCAGCGTTGAAATAGGGGAGTTGAGCACAGATACGCAGTATTTT

j_gene: TRBJ2-1
abundance: NA
d_gene: NA
v_gene: TRBV15
CDR3aa: CATSRVRGVGNEQFF
CDR3nt: TGTGCCACCAGCAGAGTTAGGGGGGTAGGAAATGAGCAGTTCTTC

j_gene: TRBJ2-3
abundance: NA
d_gene: NA
v_gene: TRBV27
CDR3aa: CASRRGLPTDTQYF
CDR3nt: TGTGCCAGCCGAAGGGGACTGCCCACAGATACGCAGTATTTT

j_gene: TRBJ2-7
abundance: NA
d_gene: TRBD2
v_gene: TRBV5-1
CDR3aa: CASSSGTSGYEQYF
CDR3nt: TGCGCCAGCAGCTCCGGGACTAGCGGTTACGAGCAGTACTTC

j_gene: TRBJ1-3
abundance: NA
d_gene: NA
v_gene: TRBV9
CDR3aa: CASSPSGALAGNTIYF
CDR3nt: TGTGCCAGCAGCCCCTCCGGGGCGCTGGCCGGGAACACCATATATTTT

j_gene: TRBJ1-5
abundance: NA
d_gene: TRBD1
v_gene: TRBV15
CDR3aa: CATSSASRGRGNHQPQHF
CDR3nt: TGTGCCACCAGCAGTGCGAGCAGGGGCAGGGGGAATCATCAGCCCCAGCATTTT

j_gene: TRBJ2-1
abundance: NA
d_gene: NA
v_gene: TRBV10-3
CDR3aa: CAISSIAVVNNEQFF
CDR3nt: TGTGCCATCAGCAGTATAGCGGTAGTAAACAATGAGCAGTTCTTC

j_gene: TRBJ2-5
abundance: NA
d_gene: NA
v_gene: TRBV27
CDR3aa: CASSLIVGTDQETQYF
CDR3nt: TGTGCCAGCAGTTTAATTGTCGGGACTGACCAAGAGACCCAGTACTTC

j_gene: TRBJ2-7
abundance: NA
d_gene: NA
v_gene: TRBV7-9
CDR3aa: CASSFGMGGYEQYF
CDR3nt: TGTGCCAGCAGCTTTGGAATGGGGGGCTACGAGCAGTACTTC

j_gene: TRBJ2-5
abundance: once
d_gene: TRBD1
v_gene: TRBV12-5
CDR3aa: CARPYSLDRVETQYF
CDR3nt: TGTGCTAGACCCTATTCCCTCGACAGGGTGGAGACCCAGTACTTC